Listed below are T cell receptor beta chains from one sample, sequenced in a study of shared clonotypes between healthy human individuals. Some clones are missing from TCRdb's copy, which holds only in-frame ones; the method was immunoSEQ multiplex PCR. The data contain about 2.3 million clones, approximately 93% of them seen just once; the ten biggest clones take up about 0.41%. The sequencing sample was made of naive CD4+ T cells from PBMCs. Source of these receptors: a man aged 18 to 30 in good health. Some clones in this sample may be carry-over from other donors' samples. Both conserved end residues are part of each CDR3. Fields, in order: CDR3 DNA, CDR3 protein, J gene, clone size, D gene, V gene. The D gene is left open where the match is weak. Some rows mark clone size as missing; the rest say once, few, many or name a class of expanded clone.

TGTGCCAGCAGCCGTGTGGGGGGCAATGAAAAACTGTTTTTT CASSRVGGNEKLFF TRBJ1-4 - - TRBV7-2
TGTGCCAGCAGCTCACCGACAGGGGGCCACGATACGCAGTATTTT CASSSPTGGHDTQYF TRBJ2-3 - TRBD1 TRBV5-4
TGTGCCAGCAGCTTAACTGGCGGACAGGTCGGGGGCTACACCTTC CASSLTGGQVGGYTF TRBJ1-2 - TRBD1 TRBV7-3
TGTGCCAGCAACAAAGGGGACATAGTACCCAGTGAGCAGTTCTTC CASNKGDIVPSEQFF TRBJ2-1 once - TRBV6-5
TGTGCCAGCAGCTTAGTAGGCAACTCCTACGAGCAGTACTTC CASSLVGNSYEQYF TRBJ2-7 - - TRBV7-8
TGCGCCAGCAGCCTACGGGACTCCAGGACGTCCTACGAGCAGTACTTC CASSLRDSRTSYEQYF TRBJ2-7 - - TRBV5-1
TGCGCCAGTCGAAGGACCGGGGAGCTGTTTTTT CASRRTGELFF TRBJ2-2 - - TRBV5-1
TGTGCCAGCTCACCCCAGGGGAAACATGGCTACACCTTC CASSPQGKHGYTF TRBJ1-2 once - TRBV18
TGTGCCAGCAGTTTCAAGCCCTCAGCCCAGAACACTGAAGCTTTCTTT CASSFKPSAQNTEAFF TRBJ1-1 - - TRBV27
TGTGCCAGCAGCTCGTGGTCGGTCGGCAATCAGCCCCAGCATTTT CASSSWSVGNQPQHF TRBJ1-5 - - TRBV5-8
TGCGCCAGCAGCTTGCAGGGGTACGAGCAGTACTTC CASSLQGYEQYF TRBJ2-7 - - TRBV5-1
TGCGCCAGCAGCCAAGTTGACAGGCTATACGAGCAGTACTTC CASSQVDRLYEQYF TRBJ2-7 - - TRBV4-1
TGCGCCAGCAGCTTGGATATCGGCAGCTATGGCTACACCTTC CASSLDIGSYGYTF TRBJ1-2 - - TRBV5-1
TGTGCCAGCAGTTCCCGGACTGAAGCTTTCTTT CASSSRTEAFF TRBJ1-1 - - TRBV27
TGCGCCAGCACCTCTAAGGCGGGAGGGGACACCGGGGAGCTGTTTTTT CASTSKAGGDTGELFF TRBJ2-2 - TRBD2 TRBV5-1
TGTGCCAGCTCACGAGGACTAGCGGTCACAGATACGCAGTATTTT CASSRGLAVTDTQYF TRBJ2-3 - TRBD2 TRBV18
TGTGCCAGCAGCGAGGGACAGGACCACGAGCAGTACTTC CASSEGQDHEQYF TRBJ2-7 - TRBD1 TRBV7-2
TGTGCCAGCAGCTTAAGCCCGGGGATGGACACAGATACGCAGTATTTT CASSLSPGMDTDTQYF TRBJ2-3 - - TRBV7-3
TGTGCCAGCAGCTTGTTCACAGGATTGAACACTGAAGCTTTCTTT CASSLFTGLNTEAFF TRBJ1-1 - - TRBV5-4
TGTGCCAGCAGTTTAGGGACTAGCGGGAGTCAGTACTTC CASSLGTSGSQYF TRBJ2-7 once TRBD2 TRBV27
TGTGCCAGCAGTGTGGGACAGGTGGCCCAGCATTTT CASSVGQVAQHF TRBJ1-5 - TRBD1 TRBV2
TGCGCCAGCAGCTTGGGGCTAGCTCAGGCCACCGGGGAGCTGTTTTTT CASSLGLAQATGELFF TRBJ2-2 - - TRBV5-1
TGTGCCAGCAGTGAACGTTCCCTCGGACAGGAGGCTGGCTACACCTTC CASSERSLGQEAGYTF TRBJ1-2 - TRBD1 TRBV6-1
TGTGCCAGCAGCGGAGTCATGAACACTGAAGCTTTCTTT CASSGVMNTEAFF TRBJ1-1 - - TRBV6-6
TGCAGCGGCCGGACAGGGCCCTCTGGAAACACCATATATTTT CSGRTGPSGNTIYF TRBJ1-3 few TRBD1 TRBV29-1
TGCAGTGCTACCCCAAATGAGCAGTTCTTC CSATPNEQFF TRBJ2-1 - - TRBV20-1
TGTGCCAGCAGCTTAGCGGCCTCGAGTAACTATGGCTACACCTTC CASSLAASSNYGYTF TRBJ1-2 - - TRBV7-9
TGTGCCAGCTCACCACGGGTACTAGCGGCCCAGACAGATACGCAGTATTTT CASSPRVLAAQTDTQYF TRBJ2-3 - TRBD2 TRBV18
TGTGCCACCCAAGGCAGCTCTAATGAAAAACTGTTTTTT CATQGSSNEKLFF TRBJ1-4 - - TRBV19
TGTGCCAGCAGCTTAGGGTGGACACAGGGGGCAGACACCGGGGAGCTGTTTTTT CASSLGWTQGADTGELFF TRBJ2-2 - TRBD1 TRBV11-2
TGTGCCTGGAGTGATGACTTGAACACTGAAGCTTTCTTT CAWSDDLNTEAFF TRBJ1-1 - - TRBV30
TGTGCCAGCAGTTACAACCTTGAGGGACTCAAGTACTTC CASSYNLEGLKYF TRBJ2-5 - - TRBV6-5
TGTGCCAGCAGTTTGAGCGGGAGGGCCACAGATACGCAGTATTTT CASSLSGRATDTQYF TRBJ2-3 - TRBD2 TRBV6-5
TGTGCCAGCAGTCCCACCCCCTCCCCGGAGACCCAGTACTTC CASSPTPSPETQYF TRBJ2-5 - - TRBV27
TGTGCCAGCAGTCCGGGAGATCAAGAGACCCAGTACTTC CASSPGDQETQYF TRBJ2-5 - - TRBV28
TGTGCCAGCAGCTCCGGGACCGCCAAAGAGACCCAGTACTTC CASSSGTAKETQYF TRBJ2-5 - - TRBV5-4
TGTGCCACCCACGGGGGGGAAACTAATGAAAAACTGTTTTTT CATHGGETNEKLFF TRBJ1-4 - - TRBV11-3
TGTGCCAGCAGGAGACAGGGCCGGACCGGGGAGCTGTTTTTT CASRRQGRTGELFF TRBJ2-2 - TRBD1 TRBV6-1
TGTGCCAGCAGCTTGGCCGGGACTAGCGCCTTTGGGTCCGGGGAGCTGTTTTTT CASSLAGTSAFGSGELFF TRBJ2-2 - TRBD2 TRBV5-6
TGCGCCAGCAAACAGGACTCTGGGGCCAACGTCCTGACTTTC CASKQDSGANVLTF TRBJ2-6 - - TRBV5-1
TGCAGCGTCGACCGGAGCAGCACAGATACGCAGTATTTT CSVDRSSTDTQYF TRBJ2-3 - - TRBV29-1
TGCGCCAGCAGCCGGGGGGAGACTGAAGCTTTCTTT CASSRGETEAFF TRBJ1-1 - - TRBV5-1
TGTGCCAGCAGCTTGACAGGGGGCCGGGCAGATACGCAGTATTTT CASSLTGGRADTQYF TRBJ2-3 - TRBD1 TRBV5-4
TGCAGCGGCCGACAGGGTGACGGCTACACCTTC CSGRQGDGYTF TRBJ1-2 - TRBD1 TRBV29-1
TGTGCCAGCAGTTTCTGGCCGGCGGGATGGGGCTACACCTTC CASSFWPAGWGYTF TRBJ1-2 - - TRBV5-6
TGTGCCAGCAGCCATCAGGGGGCTTGGGCCTACGAGCAGTACTTC CASSHQGAWAYEQYF TRBJ2-7 few TRBD1 TRBV14
TGTGCCAGCAGCTTGGGGACAGGCTCTTACAATGAGCAGTTCTTC CASSLGTGSYNEQFF TRBJ2-1 - TRBD1 TRBV5-4
TGTGCCAGCAGCCAGTCCCATTCCTACAATGAGCAGTTCTTC CASSQSHSYNEQFF TRBJ2-1 - - TRBV11-2
TGTGCCAGCAGCGCCCTGGTGCGGGCTAGCGGGGGGTACACAGATACGCAGTATTTT CASSALVRASGGYTDTQYF TRBJ2-3 - TRBD2 TRBV11-2
TGTGCCAGCAGCATCATGCGTCTAGCGGGAACCACAGATACGCAGTATTTT CASSIMRLAGTTDTQYF TRBJ2-3 - TRBD2 TRBV28